These T cell receptor beta chains were read from a single sample in a study of OX40 agonist ivuxolimab in advanced cancers. Sequencing was performed with immunoSEQ multiplex PCR; in TCRdb, only in-frame clones are kept and a portion is missing. Of some 80,000 clones in the sample, less than 90% were seen once. The material was CD4+ or CD8+ T cells sorted from blood, obtained in a trial of the OX40 agonist ivuxolimab. The source is an adult with an advanced solid tumor such as melanoma, head and neck, liver or kidney cancer. Both conserved end residues are part of each CDR3. A D gene is named only where the DNA matches it firmly. Rows give clone size only sometimes, using once, few, many, or a class for an expanded clone.

>TRBD1|TRBJ2-1|TRBV27|.
TGTGCCAGCAGACCACAGGGGGCACGTGAGCAGTTCTTC
CASRPQGAREQFF
>.|TRBJ1-6|TRBV11-2|.
TGTGCCAGCAGTTCAGCGGGCGGATCACCCCTCCACTTT
CASSSAGGSPLHF
>TRBD2|TRBJ2-3|TRBV5-6|.
TGTGCCAGCAGCTTGGTTCTAGCGGGGGGCGATACGCAGTATTTT
CASSLVLAGGDTQYF
>.|TRBJ1-3|TRBV5-4|few
TGTGCCAGCAGCCAAACAGGGACGGGGAACACCATATATTTT
CASSQTGTGNTIYF
>.|TRBJ2-5|TRBV4-2|.
TGTGCCAGCAGCCAAGATAAACAGAAAGAGACCCAGTACTTC
CASSQDKQKETQYF
>TRBD1|TRBJ1-5|TRBV2|.
TGTGCCAGCCGCCGGGACAGGGTTAGCAATCAGCCCCAGCATTTT
CASRRDRVSNQPQHF
>.|TRBJ2-7|TRBV6-5|.
TGTGCCAGCAGTCGGACTGTGGTAGCCTACGAGCAGTACTTC
CASSRTVVAYEQYF
>.|TRBJ1-1|TRBV6-6|.
TGTGCCAGCAGTCACTTGAACACTGAAGCTTTCTTT
CASSHLNTEAFF
>.|TRBJ2-1|TRBV10-2|.
TGCGCCAGCAATTCCGGGCCCCGGGGGGCACAGTTCTTC
CASNSGPRGAQFF
>.|TRBJ2-2|TRBV7-8|.
TGTGCCAGCAGCTTAGATATGTACACCGGGGAGCTGTTTTTT
CASSLDMYTGELFF
>TRBD2|TRBJ2-5|TRBV5-4|.
TGTGCCAGCAGCTTGCGGGGGGGAGGGGAGACCCAGTACTTC
CASSLRGGGETQYF
>.|TRBJ2-5|TRBV19|.
TGTGCCAGTAGTATAGAATCGGGACACATCCAAGAGACCCAGTACTTC
CASSIESGHIQETQYF
>TRBD2|TRBJ2-5|TRBV7-2|.
TGTGCCAGCAGCCTGGCTAGCGGGAGAACCCAAGAGACCCAGTACTTC
CASSLASGRTQETQYF
>.|TRBJ1-1|TRBV5-1|.
TGCGCCAGCAGCGGTGGAATAGGGATGGTCACTGAAGCTTTCTTT
CASSGGIGMVTEAFF
>.|TRBJ2-3|TRBV7-2|.
TGTGCCAGCAGCTTAGTGGTAGGGCCCGATACGCAGTATTTT
CASSLVVGPDTQYF
>.|TRBJ1-5|TRBV27|.
TGTGCCAGCAGTTTTATGGGACGCAATCAGCCCCAGCATTTT
CASSFMGRNQPQHF
>.|TRBJ1-4|TRBV5-1|.
TGCGCCAGCAGCACTAGGGACGGTCTCGGTGAAAAACTGTTTTTT
CASSTRDGLGEKLFF
>.|TRBJ2-1|TRBV7-3|medium-sized
TGTGCCAGCAGCTTAACCCAAGGGGGCAGCGGGGCTGAGCAGTTCTTC
CASSLTQGGSGAEQFF
>.|TRBJ2-7|TRBV29-1|.
TGCAGCGTTGAGTTGCAACGCCTGGGAGAGCAGTACTTC
CSVELQRLGEQYF
>.|TRBJ2-7|TRBV14|.
TGTGCCAGCAGCCAAGCATGGCGCGAGCAGTACTTC
CASSQAWREQYF
>TRBD1|TRBJ1-2|TRBV7-9|.
TGTGCCAGCAGCTTATCAACAGGGGGGTATGGCTACACCTTC
CASSLSTGGYGYTF
>TRBD2|TRBJ2-3|TRBV7-3|.
TGTGCCAGCAGCGAGGGGACTAACCGATTCACAGATACGCAGTATTTT
CASSEGTNRFTDTQYF
>.|TRBJ1-1|TRBV11-2|.
TGTGCCAGCAGCTTAGGAAGGGCCCAAGGGACTGAAGCTTTCTTT
CASSLGRAQGTEAFF
>TRBD1|TRBJ1-4|TRBV29-1|once
TGCAGCGTTGGACAGGGAGGAGGCGAAAAACTGTTTTTT
CSVGQGGGEKLFF
>.|TRBJ2-5|TRBV5-4|.
TGTGCCAGCAGCTTGGAAGAGACCCAGTACTTC
CASSLEETQYF
>.|TRBJ1-1|TRBV11-2|.
TGTGCCAGCAGCTTAGGGAGAGGGGGTGAAGCTTTCTTT
CASSLGRGGEAFF
>.|TRBJ2-6|TRBV4-3|.
TGCGCCAGCAGCCAAGATCGGGCAGGGGTTTATGTCCTGACTTTC
CASSQDRAGVYVLTF
>TRBD1|TRBJ1-5|TRBV27|.
TGTGCCAGCAGCCAACCAGGGGGCGAGAATCAGCCCCAGCATTTT
CASSQPGGENQPQHF
>.|TRBJ2-3|TRBV2|.
TGTGCCAGCAAAATTGGCAGTAGCACAGATACGCAGTATTTT
CASKIGSSTDTQYF
>.|TRBJ2-2|TRBV19|.
TGTGCCAGTAGTCCCGGGATGGAGCCCGGGGAGCTGTTTTTT
CASSPGMEPGELFF
>.|TRBJ2-7|TRBV7-9|once
TGTGCCAGCAGCTTAGTTGGGCAGCCCTACGAGCAGTACTTC
CASSLVGQPYEQYF
>.|TRBJ2-7|TRBV27|.
TGTGCCAGCAGTTCGGGGGCAGGGCCTAACGAGCAGTACTTC
CASSSGAGPNEQYF
>.|TRBJ1-2|TRBV20-1|many
TGCAGTGCCGGCGAACATTATGGCTACACCTTC
CSAGEHYGYTF